This T cell receptor beta chain was obtained from a study of T cells after yellow fever vaccination. This clonotype was detected many times. V lost 5 bases and J 7 bases, leaving 12 bases between the germline ends. Looked up from germline, CDR1 is SGDLS and CDR2 is YYNGEE. This CDR3 has 13 residues. TCRdb fed the 5' RACE reads into MiXCR, producing one record per CDR3 protein. The sample yields more than 110,000 distinct CDR3 sequences, 6.6% seen once. The chain combines TRBV9 with TRBJ2-2; weak D call: TRBD2 (5 bases). Sequenced here: CD4+ T cells sorted from PBMCs, sampled 10 days after the yellow fever booster vaccination. This receptor was obtained from a man aged 25 to 40 who received the YFV17D yellow fever vaccine. CDR3 nucleotide sequence: TGTGCCAGCAGGTCGGGGAAAGGCGGGGAGCTGTTTTTT. Its protein is CASRSGKGGELFF. The whole variable domain, filled in from reference TRBV9 and TRBJ2-2, reads DSGVTQTPKHLITATGQRVTLRCSPRSGDLSVYWYQQSLDQGLQFLIQYYNGEERAKGNILERFSAQQFPDLHSELNLSSLELGDSALYFCASRSGKGGELFFGEGSRLTVL.